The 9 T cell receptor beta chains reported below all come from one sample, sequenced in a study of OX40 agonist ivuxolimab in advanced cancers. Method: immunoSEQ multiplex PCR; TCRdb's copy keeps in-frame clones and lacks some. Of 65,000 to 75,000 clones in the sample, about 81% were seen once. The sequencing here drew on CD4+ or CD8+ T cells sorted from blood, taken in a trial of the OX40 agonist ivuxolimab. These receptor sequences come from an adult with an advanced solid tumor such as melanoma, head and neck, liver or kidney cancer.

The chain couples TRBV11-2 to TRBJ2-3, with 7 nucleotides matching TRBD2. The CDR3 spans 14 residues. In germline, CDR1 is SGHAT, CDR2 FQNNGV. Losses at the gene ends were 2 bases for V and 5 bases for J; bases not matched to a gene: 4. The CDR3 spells CASSLSGGKDTQYF. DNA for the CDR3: TGTGCCAGCAGCTTATCCGGGGGGAAAGATACGCAGTATTTT.

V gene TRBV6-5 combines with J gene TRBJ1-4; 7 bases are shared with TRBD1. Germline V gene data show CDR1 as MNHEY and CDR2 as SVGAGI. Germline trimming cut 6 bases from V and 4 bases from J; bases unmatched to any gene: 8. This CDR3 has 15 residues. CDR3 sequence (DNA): TGTGCCAGCAGGCAGGGGGACGGCGTTAATGAAAAACTGTTTTTT. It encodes CASRQGDGVNEKLFF.

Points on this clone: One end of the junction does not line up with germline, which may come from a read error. CDR3 in amino acids: CAGSSMGKAGELFF. CDR3 nucleotide sequence: TGTGCCGGCAGTAGTATGGGGAAAGCCGGGGAGCTGTTTTTT. The rearrangement joins TRBV6-1 to TRBJ2-2, with D uncertain. The CDR3 sequence is 14 residues long. In germline, CDR1 is MNHNS, CDR2 SASEGT.

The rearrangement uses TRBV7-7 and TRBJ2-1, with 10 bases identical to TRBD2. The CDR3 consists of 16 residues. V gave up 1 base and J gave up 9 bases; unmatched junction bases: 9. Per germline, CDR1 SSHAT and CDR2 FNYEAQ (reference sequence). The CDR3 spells CASSLEAGGVFGEQFF. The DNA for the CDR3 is TGTGCCAGCAGCTTAGAAGCGGGAGGGGTATTCGGTGAGCAGTTCTTC.

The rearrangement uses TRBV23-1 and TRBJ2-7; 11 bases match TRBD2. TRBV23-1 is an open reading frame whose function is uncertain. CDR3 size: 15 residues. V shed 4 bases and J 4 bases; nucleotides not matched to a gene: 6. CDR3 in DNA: TGCGCCAGCAGTCCATCCGGGACTAGCGGATACGAGCAGTACGTC. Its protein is CASSPSGTSGYEQYV.

The CDR3 loop reads CASSSRTGGLNYGYTF. The DNA for the CDR3 is TGTGCCAGCAGCTCACGTACAGGGGGGCTGAACTATGGCTACACCTTC. The chain is built from TRBV7-3 and TRBJ1-2, with 8 bases fitting TRBD1. Germline values: CDR1 SGHTA, CDR2 FQGTGA. The CDR3 has 16 amino acids. V lost 4 bases, J lost 2 bases, and 9 bases stayed unmatched.

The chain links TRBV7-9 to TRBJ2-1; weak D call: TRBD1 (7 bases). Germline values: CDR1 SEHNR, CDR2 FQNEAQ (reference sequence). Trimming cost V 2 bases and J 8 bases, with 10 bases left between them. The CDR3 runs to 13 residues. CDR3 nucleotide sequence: TGTGCCAGCAGCTTAATCAGGGGGGATGAGCAGTTCTTC. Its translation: CASSLIRGDEQFF.

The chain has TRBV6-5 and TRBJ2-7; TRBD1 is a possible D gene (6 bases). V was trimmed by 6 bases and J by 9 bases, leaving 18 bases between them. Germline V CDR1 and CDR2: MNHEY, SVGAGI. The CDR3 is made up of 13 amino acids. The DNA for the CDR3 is TGTGCCAGCAGCTCAGGGGTCGTTGGAAGGCAGTACTTC. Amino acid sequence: CASSSGVVGRQYF.

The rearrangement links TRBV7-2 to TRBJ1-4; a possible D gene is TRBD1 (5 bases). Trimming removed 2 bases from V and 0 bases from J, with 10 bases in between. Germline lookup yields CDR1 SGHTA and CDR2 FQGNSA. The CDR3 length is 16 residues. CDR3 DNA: TGTGCCAGCAGCTTATCCGCCAGGGCAACTAATGAAAAACTGTTTTTT. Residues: CASSLSARATNEKLFF.